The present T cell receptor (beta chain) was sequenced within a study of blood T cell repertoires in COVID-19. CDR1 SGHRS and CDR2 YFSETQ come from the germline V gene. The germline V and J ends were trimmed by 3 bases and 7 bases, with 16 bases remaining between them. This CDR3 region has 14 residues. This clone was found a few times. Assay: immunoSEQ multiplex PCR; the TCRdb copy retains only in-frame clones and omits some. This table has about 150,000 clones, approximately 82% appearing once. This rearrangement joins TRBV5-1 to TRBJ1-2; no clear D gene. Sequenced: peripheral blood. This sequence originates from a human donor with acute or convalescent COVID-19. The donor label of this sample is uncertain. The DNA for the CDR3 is TGCGCCAGCAGCTACGGACCGACCGAGGGTGGCTACACCTTC. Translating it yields CASSYGPTEGGYTF.